The 8 T cell receptor beta chains presented below share a single source sample, sequenced in a study of human T cells and chemical hapten exposure. TCRdb re-called the RACE reads through MiXCR, storing one row per CDR3 protein. The sample lists just over 95,000 distinct CDR3 sequences; around 25% were seen once. Sample time point: patch test 3, about 24 weeks after DPC sensitization. Treatment specified: therapeutic diphenylcyclopropenone sensitization with weekly scalp DPC. The specimen comprised whole blood, sampled in connection with sensitization to the hapten diphenylcyclopropenone (DPC). The receptors shown here come from a man in his forties with alopecia areata. Some clones in this sample may be carry-over from other donors' samples.

The chain combines TRBV6-2 or TRBV6-3 with TRBJ2-6; 9 bases map to TRBD1. With V trimmed by 7 bases and J by 2 bases, 6 bases remained unmatched. CDR3 length: 16 residues. The germline CDR1 and CDR2 sequences are MNHEY and SVGEGT. The CDR3 DNA reads TGTGCCAGCACCGGGACAGGGTTCCCTGGGGCCAACGTCCTGACTTTC. Amino acids: CASTGTGFPGANVLTF.

This sequence joins TRBV5-4 and TRBJ2-7, with 9 bases matching TRBD1. Losses at the gene ends were 3 bases for V and 0 bases for J; bases not matched to a gene: 4. The CDR3 loop spans 15 amino acids. Germline V lookup: CDR1 SGHNT, CDR2 YYREEE (reference sequence). The CDR3 DNA sequence: TGTGCCAGCAGCTCGGGGACAGGGCCCTCCTACGAGCAGTACTTC. Its translation is CASSSGTGPSYEQYF.

This clonotype was found a few times. The chain joins TRBV6-1 to TRBJ2-1, with D possibly matching TRBD1 (5 bases). The V end was cut by 1 base, the J end by 9 bases, with 7 bases between. The CDR3 totals 12 residues. Germline assignment: CDR1 MNHNS and CDR2 SASEGT. The CDR3 loop is CASSEETVEQFF. The CDR3 nucleotides are TGTGCCAGCAGTGAAGAGACAGTTGAGCAGTTCTTC.

J is TRBJ2-4 and V is TRBV4-3; D is unresolved. Germline V gives CDR1 LGHNA, CDR2 YSLEER. Trimming cost V 0 bases and J 5 bases, with 11 bases left between them. This CDR3 comprises 15 residues. The CDR3 sequence: CASSQENRPENIQYF. In DNA, the CDR3 is TGCGCCAGCAGCCAAGAAAACAGACCCGAAAACATTCAGTACTTC.

This rearrangement joins TRBV5-1 to TRBJ2-3; 15 bases line up with TRBD2. The length of the CDR3 is 17 residues. The germline gives CDR1 SGHRS, CDR2 YFSETQ. Germline trimming cut 3 bases from V and 5 bases from J; bases unmatched to any gene: 7. The CDR3 spells CASSSGLAGGPRDTQYF. CDR3 DNA: TGCGCCAGCAGCTCCGGACTAGCGGGAGGGCCTAGAGATACGCAGTATTTT.

This clonotype was counted only a few times. The rearrangement joins TRBV12-3 or TRBV12-4 to TRBJ2-3; the D gene is possibly TRBD2 (5 bases). V was trimmed by 3 bases and J by 4 bases, leaving 14 bases between them. This CDR3 contains 15 residues. The CDR3 here is CASSFRGRGSDTQYF. DNA of the CDR3: TGTGCCAGCAGTTTTAGAGGGAGAGGATCAGATACGCAGTATTTT.

The chain employs TRBV28 and TRBJ2-6, with D uncertain. This CDR3 spans 15 amino acids. V was cut by 1 base and J by 0 bases, with 4 bases left in between. CDR1 MDHEN and CDR2 SYDVKM come from the germline V gene. The CDR3: CASSLYVSGANVLTF. For the CDR3, the DNA is TGTGCCAGCAGTTTATACGTCTCTGGGGCCAACGTCCTGACTTTC.

This clonotype was counted a few times. V and J are TRBV6-4 and TRBJ1-2; TRBD1 matches at 10 bases. With V trimmed by 6 bases and J by 6 bases, 7 bases remained unmatched. This CDR3 region has 14 residues. Germline values: CDR1 MRHNA, CDR2 SNTAGT. CDR3 region: CASSPGGTGDGYTF. DNA of the CDR3: TGTGCCAGCAGCCCCGGGGGGACAGGGGATGGCTACACCTTC.